These 24 T cell receptor beta chains were sequenced from one sample in a study of memory CD4+ T cells and cytomegalovirus serostatus. Sequencing used immunoSEQ multiplex PCR; TCRdb keeps in-frame clones, though not all of them. The table shows about 82,000 clones, with around 80% occurring only once. Single viable CD3+CD4+CD8-CD45RO+ cells were sorted as the memory CD4+ T cells. Specimen: memory CD4+ T cells from blood. These receptors were taken from an adult in good health and CMV-seronegative.

This clone was observed a handful of times. The J gene is TRBJ1-1, the V gene TRBV7-8; a possible D gene is TRBD1 (6 bases). The CDR3 is made up of 14 amino acids. In germline, CDR1 is SGHVS, CDR2 FQNEAQ. Trimming shortened V by 7 bases and J by 3 bases, and 15 bases separated the two germline ends. CDR3 bases: TGTGCCAGCATGCTAACAGGGCAGTACACTGAAGCTTTCTTT. This sequence encodes CASMLTGQYTEAFF.

The J gene is TRBJ1-4, the V gene TRBV7-2, with TRBD1 matching over 7 bases. The V and J ends lost 5 bases and 2 bases, in that order; junction bases with no gene match: 8. Germline V gives CDR1 SGHTA, CDR2 FQGNSA. This CDR3 comprises 16 residues. CDR3 nucleotides: TGTGCCAGCAGCCCCAGGAAGGGGGCGACTAATGAAAAACTGTTTTTT. This gives the protein CASSPRKGATNEKLFF.

The chain couples TRBV18 to TRBJ1-1, with D unclear. The CDR3 has 13 amino acids. Trimming cost V 2 bases and J 7 bases, with 11 bases left between them. Germline CDR1 reads KGHSH; CDR2 reads LQKENI. The CDR3: CASSPRPELEAFF. For the CDR3, the DNA is TGTGCCAGCTCACCAAGGCCGGAACTTGAAGCTTTCTTT.

This clone was seen a handful of times. This chain joins TRBV18 and TRBJ1-2; D might be TRBD1 (6 bases). The CDR3 has 14 residues. Germline V gene lookup returns CDR1 KGHSH and CDR2 LQKENI. Trimming shortened V by 2 bases and J by 7 bases, and 14 bases separated the two germline ends. The CDR3 nucleotides read TGTGCCAGCTCACCAGGGGAGGGGGGAGCTGGCTACACCTTC. It is translated as CASSPGEGGAGYTF. The variable domain in full, completed from reference TRBV18 and TRBJ1-2, reads NAGVMQNPRHLVRRRGQEARLRCSPMKGHSHVYWYRQLPEEGLKFMVYLQKENIIDESGMPKERFSAEFPKEGPSILRIQQVVRGDSAAYFCASSPGEGGAGYTFGSGTRLTVV.

The V and J genes are TRBV2 and TRBJ2-7; TRBD2 matches 7 bases. V was pared by 7 bases and J by 3 bases, with 6 bases of the junction left unmatched. The CDR3 covers 13 residues. CDR1 and CDR2 from the germline V gene are SNHLY and FYNNEI. As DNA, the CDR3 is TGTGCCAGCAACCGGGGCGGGGGCTACGAGCAGTACTTC. Its translation is CASNRGGGYEQYF.

This clone was counted a few times. This rearrangement joins TRBV7-9 to TRBJ2-1, with 9 bases lining up with TRBD1. Germline V gene data show CDR1 as SEHNR and CDR2 as FQNEAQ (reference sequence). After removal of 5 bases from V and 6 bases from J, the junction contained 8 bases not matched to a gene. The CDR3 has 15 amino acids. The CDR3: CASSRPGTGFNEQFF. The CDR3 bases are TGTGCCAGCAGCCGTCCCGGGACAGGGTTCAATGAGCAGTTCTTC.

The rearrangement links TRBV6-6 to TRBJ1-3; D is unresolved. With 11 bases removed from V and 0 bases from J, the gap between germline ends came to 8 bases. CDR1 and CDR2 (germline): MNHNY, SVGAGI (reference sequence). The CDR3 is 12 residues long. CDR3 sequence (DNA): TGTGCCCTACGGAGCTCTGGAAACACCATATATTTT. It is translated as CALRSSGNTIYF.

The chain has TRBV23-1 and TRBJ1-1; the match to TRBD1 covers 7 bases. TRBV23-1 is sorted into the ORF group, with uncertain function. V shed 2 bases and J 0 bases; nucleotides not matched to a gene: 0. This CDR3 comprises 14 residues. The CDR3 is CASSQTGVNTEAFF. In DNA form, the CDR3 reads TGCGCCAGCAGTCAAACAGGGGTGAACACTGAAGCTTTCTTT.

The genes are TRBV19 and TRBJ1-5; 7 bases are shared with TRBD1. Per the germline V gene, CDR1 is LNHDA and CDR2 is SQIVND (reference sequence). Trimming cost V 6 bases and J 5 bases; bases outside gene matches: 4. This CDR3 comprises 13 residues. The CDR3 bases are TGTGCCAGTAGCGAAGACAGGGATCAGCCCCAGCATTTT. Amino acids: CASSEDRDQPQHF.

The rearrangement joins TRBV11-2 to TRBJ2-5; maybe TRBD2 (7 bases). The CDR3 is 14 amino acids. V lost 2 bases to trimming and J lost 11 bases, with 18 bases between them. Per the germline V gene, CDR1 is SGHAT and CDR2 is FQNNGV. CDR3 bases: TGTGCCAGCAGCTTAAACCGGGGGGCGCGGGAGCAGTACTTC. Translation: CASSLNRGAREQYF.

The rearrangement joins TRBV5-1 to TRBJ1-1; no clear D gene. V shed 0 bases and J shed 3 bases, with 6 bases lying between them. The CDR3 has 13 amino acids. The germline gives CDR1 SGHRS, CDR2 YFSETQ. CDR3 bases: TGCGCCAGCAGCTTGGGAGTCGACACTGAAGCTTTCTTT. Its protein product is CASSLGVDTEAFF.

The chain joins TRBV7-3 to TRBJ2-6; D is possibly TRBD1 or TRBD2 (5 bases each). The germline V gene encodes CDR1 SGHTA and CDR2 FQGTGA. Trimming pared 0 bases from V and 1 base from J, leaving 10 bases between. The CDR3 consists of 17 residues. The CDR3 DNA follows: TGTGCCAGCAGCTTAACGGGACGGCATTCTGGGGCCAACGTCCTGACTTTC. Its translation: CASSLTGRHSGANVLTF.

The V call is TRBV7-2, the J call TRBJ1-1; TRBD1 might be the D (5 bases). Per the germline V gene, CDR1 is SGHTA and CDR2 is FQGNSA. This CDR3 region has 13 residues. With 8 bases removed from V and 6 bases from J, the gap between germline ends came to 16 bases. In DNA, the CDR3 is TGTGCCAGCGGGGGACGGAACCGGCCTGAAGCTTTCTTT. It is translated as CASGGRNRPEAFF.

The chain employs TRBV9 and TRBJ1-1, with D possibly being TRBD1 (6 bases). Germline V gives CDR1 SGDLS, CDR2 YYNGEE. The CDR3 totals 15 residues. V was pared by 3 bases and J by 4 bases, with 16 bases between. CDR3 nucleotide sequence: TGTGCCAGCAGCGAGGGGGGAGGGGAGGGCACTGAAGCTTTCTTT. Translating it yields CASSEGGGEGTEAFF.

This sequence joins TRBV11-2 and TRBJ2-2, with D possibly TRBD1 on 6 matching bases. There are 17 residues in the CDR3. The germline gives CDR1 SGHAT, CDR2 FQNNGV. V shed 5 bases and J shed 5 bases, with 21 bases lying between them. The CDR3 DNA follows: TGTGCCAGCAGCCGACCCTCCCGGGCAGGGGCGACCGGGGAGCTGTTTTTT. Translation gives CASSRPSRAGATGELFF.

V is TRBV7-8 and J is TRBJ2-7; TRBD1 agrees at 9 bases. The CDR3 consists of 17 residues. Germline CDR1 reads SGHVS; CDR2 reads FQNEAQ. The V gene end was trimmed by 5 bases and the J gene end by 5 bases; junction bases not matched to a gene: 16. CDR3 DNA sequence: TGTGCCAGCAGCATACAGGGGGCGGGAAAACGCAGGGACGAGCAGTACTTC. This translates into CASSIQGAGKRRDEQYF. The full variable domain, completed using reference TRBV7-8 and TRBJ2-7, is GAGVSQSPRYKVAKRGQDVALRCDPISGHVSLFWYQQALGQGPEFLTYFQNEAQLDKSGLPSDRFFAERPEGSVSTLKIQRTQQEDSAVYLCASSIQGAGKRRDEQYFGPGTRLTVT.

The CDR3 DNA reads TGTGCCAGCTCACCAAGGACGGGAGAATACGAGCAGTACTTC. Its translation: CASSPRTGEYEQYF. This sequence joins TRBV18 and TRBJ2-7; D is possibly TRBD2 (6 bases). The CDR3 spans 14 residues. Trimming cost V 2 bases and J 4 bases, with 12 bases left between them. Germline CDR1 KGHSH, CDR2 LQKENI.

V gene TRBV28 combines with J gene TRBJ2-7, with D possibly being TRBD2 (5 bases). Germline loops: CDR1 MDHEN, CDR2 SYDVKM. The CDR3 loop spans 14 amino acids. V was cut by 8 bases and J by 6 bases, with 20 bases left in between. This CDR3 is CASARVAGSSEQYF. In DNA form, the CDR3 reads TGTGCCAGCGCGCGGGTCGCGGGTTCTTCCGAGCAGTACTTC.

The chain joins TRBV19 to TRBJ2-7, with 9 bases lining up with TRBD1. Trimming removed 3 bases from V and 5 bases from J; junction bases left unmatched: 11. Germline values: CDR1 LNHDA, CDR2 SQIVND (reference sequence). The CDR3 spans 16 residues. The CDR3 nucleotides are TGTGCCAGTAGTATCGGGCCCCCGGGACAGGGCCACGAGCAGTACTTC. Translating gives CASSIGPPGQGHEQYF. The full variable domain, rest sourced from reference TRBV19 and TRBJ2-7, is DGGITQSPKYLFRKEGQNVTLSCEQNLNHDAMYWYRQDPGQGLRLIYYSQIVNDFQKGDIAEGYSVSREKKESFPLTVTSAQKNPTAFYLCASSIGPPGQGHEQYFGPGTRLTVT.

The chain employs TRBV11-2 and TRBJ2-3; 9 bases line up with TRBD2. V gave up 5 bases and J gave up 2 bases; unmatched junction bases: 5. Germline V gives CDR1 SGHAT, CDR2 FQNNGV. The CDR3 contains 15 residues. In DNA, the CDR3 is TGTGCCAGCAGCCGGCGGGGGGGAAACACAGATACGCAGTATTTT. This sequence encodes CASSRRGGNTDTQYF.

The chain is built from TRBV18 and TRBJ2-5; D is unresolved. From germline, CDR1 is KGHSH and CDR2 LQKENI. The CDR3 contains 12 residues. Trimming left V 4 bases short and J 0 bases short, with 3 bases between. DNA for the CDR3: TGTGCCAGCTCACACTACCAAGAGACCCAGTACTTC. As protein: CASSHYQETQYF.

The chain employs TRBV28 and TRBJ2-7; 9 bases agree with TRBD1. J gave up 3 bases and V 2 bases, and 5 bases lay outside the gene matches. Germline CDR1 is MDHEN and CDR2 is SYDVKM. CDR3 length: 15 residues. CDR3 in DNA: TGTGCCAGCAGTTTAACAGGGGGCTACCTCTACGAGCAGTACTTC. Translation gives CASSLTGGYLYEQYF.

The chain couples TRBV7-2 to TRBJ2-2, with 9 bases that match TRBD1. This CDR3 is built from 15 residues. V shed 5 bases and J 8 bases; nucleotides not matched to a gene: 9. Germline CDR1 reads SGHTA; CDR2 reads FQGNSA. The CDR3 here is CASSRTGVSYGELFF. CDR3 nucleotides: TGTGCCAGCAGCAGGACAGGGGTTTCCTATGGGGAGCTGTTTTTT.

The gene calls are TRBV10-3 and TRBJ1-4; D uncertain. V shed 4 bases and J shed 4 bases, with 13 bases lying between them. CDR1 is ENHRY and CDR2 is SYGVKD in the germline V gene. This CDR3 is built from 15 residues. CDR3 in amino acids: CAISAGGLNNEKLFF. DNA for the CDR3: TGTGCCATCAGTGCTGGCGGGCTGAATAATGAAAAACTGTTTTTT.